One and the same sample provided the 23 T cell receptor beta chains below, sequenced in a study of T cell responses to AZD1222 COVID-19 vaccine. The protocol was immunoSEQ multiplex PCR, while the TCRdb copy is restricted to in-frame clones and leaves out a portion. The sample consists of around 100,000 clones, around 89% of them appearing once. The sequences come from peripheral blood, collected 28 days after the second AZD1222 dose. These receptors all come from an adult who received the AZD1222 COVID-19 vaccine.

This rearrangement joins TRBV15 to TRBJ2-3; D gene ambiguous. Trimming removed 0 bases from V and 0 bases from J, with 7 bases in between. CDR3 length: 15 residues. The V gene's germline CDR1 is LNHNV and CDR2 YYDKDF (reference sequence). This CDR3 reads CATSRDGLSTDTQYF. CDR3 in DNA: TGTGCCACCAGCAGAGATGGGTTGAGCACAGATACGCAGTATTTT.

This rearrangement joins TRBV19 to TRBJ1-4; D is ambiguous. With 10 bases removed from V and 0 bases from J, the gap between germline ends came to 15 bases. The germline V gene has CDR1 LNHDA and CDR2 SQIVND (reference sequence). There are 15 residues in the CDR3. The CDR3 nucleotides are TGTGCCACCAGAGGCCCAACAGCAACTAATGAAAAACTGTTTTTT. Translated: CATRGPTATNEKLFF.

This rearrangement joins TRBV28 to TRBJ1-4; 11 bases match TRBD1. Germline trimming cut 6 bases from V and 8 bases from J; bases unmatched to any gene: 8. This CDR3 comprises 15 residues. Germline CDR1 MDHEN, CDR2 SYDVKM. CDR3 region: CASSLGGTGGEKLFF. The CDR3 DNA reads TGTGCCAGCAGCCTCGGGGGGACAGGGGGAGAAAAACTGTTTTTT.

This clone was detected once. The chain couples TRBV13 to TRBJ1-4; D is uncertain. This CDR3 spans 12 amino acids. The V gene lost 0 bases and the J gene lost 7 bases, with 3 bases spanning the gap. CDR1 and CDR2 (germline): PRHDT, FYEKMQ (reference sequence). The CDR3 DNA sequence: TGTGCCAGCAGCTTAGGTCCTGAAAAACTGTTTTTT. Amino acids: CASSLGPEKLFF.

The chain recombines TRBV7-9 with TRBJ1-1; D not certain. The V end lost 1 base, the J end lost 2 bases, and 11 bases lay between the germline ends. The CDR3 covers 15 residues. Germline V lookup: CDR1 SEHNR, CDR2 FQNEAQ (reference sequence). The CDR3: CASSLGGTINTEAFF. CDR3 nucleotides: TGTGCCAGCAGCTTAGGAGGCACGATTAACACTGAAGCTTTCTTT.

V is TRBV7-2 and J is TRBJ2-6; TRBD1 aligns across 9 bases. Germline CDR1 is SGHTA and CDR2 is FQGNSA. The CDR3 is made up of 16 amino acids. Losses at the gene ends were 5 bases for V and 4 bases for J; bases not matched to a gene: 6. DNA of the CDR3: TGTGCCAGCAGCCCGGGACAGGGTCACGGGGCCAACGTCCTGACTTTC. Translated: CASSPGQGHGANVLTF.

The gene calls are TRBV6-1 and TRBJ2-2, with D perhaps TRBD1 (5 bases). The germline gives CDR1 MNHNS, CDR2 SASEGT. Trimming took 2 bases from V and 4 from J, leaving 17 bases between them. The CDR3 length is 17 residues. This chain's CDR3 is CASSESVGVLGTGELFF. DNA of the CDR3: TGTGCCAGCAGTGAAAGCGTAGGGGTCCTGGGCACCGGGGAGCTGTTTTTT.

This clone was detected only once. The chain has TRBV6-2 or TRBV6-3 and TRBJ1-5; 10 nucleotides line up with TRBD1. Germline loops: CDR1 MNHEY, CDR2 SVGEGT. The CDR3 extends over 17 amino acids. The V and J ends lost 3 bases and 9 bases, in that order; junction bases with no gene match: 14. The CDR3 DNA is TGTGCCAGCAGTTATGCCCTGGACAGGGGGGTACCATTGCCCCAGCATTTT. Protein sequence: CASSYALDRGVPLPQHF.

This sequence joins TRBV28 and TRBJ2-5; D is possibly TRBD1 or TRBD2 (5 bases each). This CDR3 has 15 residues. V was trimmed by 2 bases and J by 5 bases, leaving 15 bases between them. The germline V gene encodes CDR1 MDHEN and CDR2 SYDVKM. The CDR3 coding sequence is TGTGCCAGCAGTTTAGCGGGTCAGGGAAGGGAGACCCAGTACTTC. Translation gives CASSLAGQGRETQYF.

V and J are TRBV10-3 and TRBJ2-7; 7 positions agree with TRBD1. The CDR3 contains 13 residues. Losses at the gene ends were 2 bases for V and 2 bases for J; bases not matched to a gene: 0. CDR1 ENHRY and CDR2 SYGVKD come from the germline V gene. CDR3 in amino acids: CAISETGAYEQYF. The CDR3 DNA is TGTGCCATCAGTGAGACAGGGGCCTACGAGCAGTACTTC.

Only one count was recorded for this clone. The V gene is TRBV7-2, the J gene TRBJ2-3; unclear D gene. V lost 5 bases to trimming and J lost 4 bases, with 13 bases between them. CDR1 is SGHTA, CDR2 FQGNSA, per germline. The CDR3 runs 14 residues. CDR3 DNA sequence: TGTGCCAGCAGCCCTAGATTTGCCGCAGATACGCAGTATTTT. It is translated as CASSPRFAADTQYF.

The chain combines TRBV15 with TRBJ2-4; 9 positions agree with TRBD1. The germline V gene has CDR1 LNHNV and CDR2 YYDKDF (reference sequence). The CDR3 runs to 13 residues. V shed 6 bases, J shed 6 bases, and the junction held 3 bases outside the gene matches. CDR3 protein: CATRGQGGNIQYF. The CDR3 region has the DNA TGTGCCACCAGGGGACAGGGAGGAAACATTCAGTACTTC.

The chain links TRBV18 to TRBJ1-4; no definite D call. The germline V and J ends were trimmed by 4 bases and 3 bases, with 15 bases remaining between them. Per the germline V gene, CDR1 is KGHSH and CDR2 is LQKENI. The CDR3 spans 16 residues. The CDR3, as DNA: TGTGCCAGCTCACAGCGGACTGTTGGTGCTAATGAAAAACTGTTTTTT. Translation: CASSQRTVGANEKLFF.

This clone was counted once. The CDR3: CATSRDRASDTQYF. The CDR3 nucleotides read TGTGCCACCAGCAGAGATAGGGCCTCAGATACGCAGTATTTT. The chain uses TRBV15 and TRBJ2-3, with unresolved D. V was shortened by 0 bases and J by 4 bases, with 8 bases between the two germline ends. The CDR3 covers 14 residues. Germline CDR1 and CDR2: LNHNV and YYDKDF (reference sequence).

The genes are TRBV4-3 and TRBJ1-6; D gene ambiguous. Germline V lookup: CDR1 LGHNA, CDR2 YSLEER. CDR3 length equals 18 residues. Trimming pared 4 bases from V and 8 bases from J, leaving 24 bases between. This CDR3 reads CASSRSPPGKGVDSPLHF. The CDR3 DNA is TGCGCCAGCAGCCGCTCCCCGCCCGGGAAAGGCGTCGATTCACCCCTCCACTTT.

The CDR3 protein is CASSSRQGREKLFF. The CDR3 DNA reads as TGTGCCAGCAGTTCACGACAGGGGAGGGAAAAACTGTTTTTT. V is TRBV6-5 and J is TRBJ1-4; TRBD1 matches 8 bases. The CDR3 has 14 amino acids. The V gene's germline CDR1 is MNHEY and CDR2 SVGAGI. V was pared by 4 bases and J by 8 bases, with 6 bases of the junction left unmatched.

This clone was seen a few times. The J gene is TRBJ2-7, the V gene TRBV4-3; D unclear. The V end lost 2 bases, the J end lost 0 bases, and 5 bases lay between the germline ends. The CDR3 length is 13 residues. Per the germline V gene, CDR1 is LGHNA and CDR2 is YSLEER. The CDR3 DNA sequence: TGCGCCAGCAGCCAATTCCGCTCCTACGAGCAGTACTTC. The encoded protein is CASSQFRSYEQYF.

This clone was found a few times. The chain recombines TRBV7-9 with TRBJ1-6, with a weak D call TRBD1 (6 bases). The V gene lost 4 bases and the J gene lost 7 bases, with 20 bases spanning the gap. CDR1 and CDR2 from the germline V gene are SEHNR and FQNEAQ (reference sequence). CDR3 length equals 17 residues. The CDR3 here is CASSSARGQGRNSPLHF. The DNA of the CDR3 is TGTGCCAGCAGCTCAGCCCGGGGGCAGGGGAGGAATTCACCCCTCCACTTT.

The gene calls are TRBV10-2 and TRBJ2-5; D perhaps matches TRBD2 (6 bases). Germline-derived CDR1 and CDR2 are WSHSY and SAAADI. CDR3 length: 13 amino acids. V gave up 9 bases and J gave up 5 bases, with 16 bases separating them. The CDR3 nucleotides read TGCGCCAGTAACGGGGGAGCCGGGGAGACCCAGTACTTC. Translation gives CASNGGAGETQYF.

The chain carries TRBV9 and TRBJ2-2, with TRBD1 as a possible D gene (5 bases). V was trimmed by 3 bases and J by 2 bases, leaving 8 bases between them. The V gene's germline CDR1 is SGDLS and CDR2 YYNGEE. This CDR3 is built from 14 residues. The CDR3 here is CASSATVNTGELFF. DNA for the CDR3: TGTGCCAGCAGCGCGACAGTTAACACCGGGGAGCTGTTTTTT. The variable domain in full, completed from reference TRBV9 and TRBJ2-2, reads DSGVTQTPKHLITATGQRVTLRCSPRSGDLSVYWYQQSLDQGLQFLIQYYNGEERAKGNILERFSAQQFPDLHSELNLSSLELGDSALYFCASSATVNTGELFFGEGSRLTVL.

This chain connects TRBV19 to TRBJ1-1, with D maybe TRBD1 (5 bases). Germline V gene data show CDR1 as LNHDA and CDR2 as SQIVND (reference sequence). V gave up 5 bases and J gave up 1 base, with 17 bases separating them. There are 16 residues in the CDR3. This CDR3 is CASSPIPQGQNTEAFF. The CDR3 DNA sequence: TGTGCCAGTAGTCCCATCCCCCAGGGCCAGAACACTGAAGCTTTCTTT.

The CDR3 region is CASSSEPRDRDQPQHF. Written as DNA, the CDR3 is TGTGCCAGCAGTTCCGAACCCCGGGACAGGGATCAGCCCCAGCATTTT. The chain is built from TRBV6-5 and TRBJ1-5; 9 bases map to TRBD1. Germline V gives CDR1 MNHEY, CDR2 SVGAGI. V was pared by 4 bases and J by 5 bases, with 9 bases of the junction left unmatched. CDR3 size: 16 residues.

The rearrangement uses TRBV4-3 and TRBJ2-1; D not certain. Trimming pared 1 base from V and 0 bases from J, leaving 7 bases between. CDR1 is LGHNA, CDR2 YSLEER, per germline. CDR3 size: 15 residues. The CDR3 DNA reads TGCGCCAGCAGCCAAGGGCGGAGCTCCTACAATGAGCAGTTCTTC. Protein: CASSQGRSSYNEQFF.